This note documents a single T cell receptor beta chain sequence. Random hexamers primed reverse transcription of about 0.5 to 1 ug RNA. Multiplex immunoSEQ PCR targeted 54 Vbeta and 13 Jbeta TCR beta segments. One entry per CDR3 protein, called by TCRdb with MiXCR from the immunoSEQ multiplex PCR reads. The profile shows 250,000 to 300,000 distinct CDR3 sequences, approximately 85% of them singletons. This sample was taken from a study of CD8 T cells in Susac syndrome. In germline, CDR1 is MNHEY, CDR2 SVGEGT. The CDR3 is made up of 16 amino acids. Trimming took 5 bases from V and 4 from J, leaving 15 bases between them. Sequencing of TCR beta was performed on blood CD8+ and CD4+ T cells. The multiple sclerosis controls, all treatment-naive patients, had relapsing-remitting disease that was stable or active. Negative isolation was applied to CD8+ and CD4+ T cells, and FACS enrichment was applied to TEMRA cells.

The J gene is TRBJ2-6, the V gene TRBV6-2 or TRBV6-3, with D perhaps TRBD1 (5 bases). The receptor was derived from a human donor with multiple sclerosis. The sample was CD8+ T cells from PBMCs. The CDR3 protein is CASSMQGVNGANVLTF. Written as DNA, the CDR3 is TGTGCCAGCAGTATGCAGGGTGTTAACGGGGCCAACGTCCTGACTTTC.